This T cell receptor (beta chain) is drawn from a study of blood T cell repertoires in COVID-19. Study summary: COVID-19 samples, acute and convalescent, were from the United States, Italy and Spain. The analysed material was cDNA or gDNA that came from T cells, B-cell-depleted T cells, or PBMCs.

The V gene end was trimmed by 10 bases and the J gene end by 3 bases; junction bases not matched to a gene: 9. This CDR3 has 15 residues. CDR1 is LNHDA, CDR2 SQIVND, per germline (reference sequence). Original processing notes: Nucleated cell number was recorded as an estimate derived from reference gene primer amplification. Only in-frame clones appear in the TCRdb table, and some are missing; sequencing was by immunoSEQ multiplex PCR. The V and J calls and clone size are taken from that table; D and trimming were inferred from the DNA. The data show approximately 390,000 clones, 88% seen once. The study drew participants aged about 18 to 95 years from about two dozen US areas.

This clonotype was sampled from a woman aged 40-49 years with acute COVID-19. The sample comprised PBMCs or T cells enriched from blood (not recorded which). J is TRBJ2-1 and V is TRBV19; the match to TRBD1 covers 10 bases. Here the CDR3 DNA reads TGTGCCACCTCCGGGACAGGGGCTGTCTACAATGAGCAGTTCTTC. Protein sequence: CATSGTGAVYNEQFF.